These T cell receptor beta chains were read from a single sample in a study of blood T cell repertoires in COVID-19. The method was immunoSEQ multiplex PCR; TCRdb's version includes in-frame clones alone and lacks a portion of them. Of about 83,000 clones listed, about four fifths were seen once; the top ten hold 15% to 20%. Sample: peripheral blood. These receptors all come from a woman over 75 with active or convalescent COVID-19. CDR3s include the opening cysteine and the closing phenylalanine or tryptophan. A D gene is named only where the DNA matches it firmly. Not all rows give a size; the values are once, few, many and, for expanded clones, a class.

j_call v_call clone_size d_call cdr3_aa cdr3_nt
TRBJ2-1 TRBV9 - - CASSLLTTGTYNEQFF TGTGCCAGCAGCCTTCTAACAACCGGGACCTACAATGAGCAGTTCTTC
TRBJ1-1 TRBV5-1 few - CASSTGYTEAFF TGCGCCAGCAGCACCGGGTACACTGAAGCTTTCTTT
TRBJ1-6 TRBV30 - - CACGSGSTSSYNSPLHF TGTGCCTGTGGATCAGGGTCAACGAGCTCCTATAATTCACCCCTCCACTTT
TRBJ1-1 TRBV9 - TRBD1 CASSVGQGAGTEAFF TGTGCCAGCAGCGTAGGACAGGGGGCAGGTACTGAAGCTTTCTTT
TRBJ2-1 TRBV4-3 - - CASSQDPNGGWNEQFF TGCGCCAGCAGCCAAGATCCCAACGGGGGTTGGAATGAGCAGTTCTTC
TRBJ1-2 TRBV24-1 many TRBD1 CATSGVGTGDYYGYTF TGTGCCACCAGTGGGGTCGGGACAGGGGATTACTATGGCTACACCTTC
TRBJ1-4 TRBV7-6 few TRBD1 CASSTRTGLVTNEKLFF TGTGCCAGCAGCACCCGGACAGGGCTGGTAACTAATGAAAAACTGTTTTTT
TRBJ2-2 TRBV13 few - CASSLKTVVTGELFF TGTGCCAGCAGCCTAAAGACAGTAGTCACCGGGGAGCTGTTTTTT
TRBJ2-5 TRBV6-1 - TRBD1 CASSEAGTGASQVRYF TGTGCCAGCAGTGAAGCGGGGACAGGGGCCTCGCAAGTTCGGTACTTC
TRBJ1-5 TRBV7-2 few - CASSPFSGQYNQPQHF TGTGCCAGCAGCCCCTTCTCGGGACAATACAATCAGCCCCAGCATTTT
TRBJ2-2 TRBV6-2/TRBV6-3 - TRBD2 CASSSGGYPGELFF TGTGCCAGCAGCTCGGGGGGTTATCCCGGGGAGCTGTTTTTT
TRBJ1-1 TRBV6-5 few - CASSRGLGTEAFF TGTGCCAGCAGCAGGGGATTGGGCACTGAAGCTTTCTTT
TRBJ1-2 TRBV2 - TRBD1 CASSEETGAYGYTF TGTGCCAGCAGTGAAGAGACAGGGGCCTATGGCTACACCTTC
TRBJ1-2 TRBV6-1 - - CASSEAWGDGDYGYTF TGTGCCAGCAGTGAAGCCTGGGGGGACGGGGACTATGGCTACACCTTC
TRBJ1-1 TRBV7-8 - - CASSLAGLHTEAFF TGTGCCAGCAGCTTAGCGGGCCTCCACACTGAAGCTTTCTTT
TRBJ1-3 TRBV27 - - CASRNGGGSTIYF TGTGCCAGCAGAAACGGGGGAGGAAGCACCATATATTTT
TRBJ1-1 TRBV6-5 - - CASSYGQLNTEAFF TGTGCCAGCAGTTACGGGCAGCTGAACACTGAAGCTTTCTTT
TRBJ1-4 TRBV11-2 few TRBD1 CASSLGTGGWDEKLFF TGTGCCAGCAGCTTGGGAACAGGGGGTTGGGATGAAAAACTGTTTTTT
TRBJ1-5 TRBV28 once - CASSLYGPNQPQHF TGTGCCAGCAGTTTATACGGTCCCAATCAGCCCCAGCATTTT
TRBJ1-1 TRBV6-5 - - CASSSGGMNTEAFF TGTGCCAGCAGTTCAGGAGGAATGAACACTGAAGCTTTCTTT
TRBJ1-6 TRBV9 - - CASSVTGGESPLHF TGTGCCAGCAGCGTAACGGGGGGGGAGTCACCCCTCCACTTT
TRBJ1-6 TRBV6-1 - TRBD1 CASREDRGNSPLHF TGTGCCAGCAGGGAAGACAGGGGCAATTCACCCCTCCACTTT
TRBJ2-3 TRBV4-3 - TRBD2 CASSQLAGVGDTQYF TGCGCCAGCAGCCAACTAGCGGGGGTGGGAGATACGCAGTATTTT
TRBJ2-7 TRBV30 few - CAWDNRDSYEQYF TGTGCCTGGGATAATCGGGACTCCTACGAGCAGTACTTC
TRBJ1-1 TRBV6-2/TRBV6-3 once - CASSQGFTARNTEAFF TGTGCCAGCAGTCAGGGGTTTACAGCCAGGAACACTGAAGCTTTCTTT
TRBJ1-5 TRBV7-2 few TRBD1 CASSHRTGPHQPQHF TGTGCCAGCAGCCACCGGACAGGGCCGCATCAGCCCCAGCATTTT
TRBJ1-4 TRBV6-1 - TRBD1 CASSETGTGGPKLFF TGTGCCAGCAGTGAGACCGGGACAGGGGGCCCAAAACTGTTTTTT
TRBJ1-2 TRBV4-3 - - CASSHGPGNGYTF TGCGCCAGCAGCCACGGTCCAGGGAATGGCTACACCTTC
TRBJ2-7 TRBV27 - - CASSSLPLQGSYEQYF TGTGCCAGCAGTTCCCTACCCCTACAGGGATCCTACGAGCAGTACTTC
TRBJ2-7 TRBV7-2 - - CASSLASGGFYEQYF TGTGCCAGCAGCTTAGCGTCGGGGGGCTTCTACGAGCAGTACTTC
TRBJ2-7 TRBV5-1 - TRBD1 CASSDTGGSYEQYF TGCGCCAGCAGCGACACAGGGGGAAGCTACGAGCAGTACTTC
TRBJ2-1 TRBV11-3 - TRBD2 CASSFRGGNNEQFF TGTGCCAGCAGCTTTCGGGGGGGCAACAATGAGCAGTTCTTC
TRBJ2-2 TRBV2 - TRBD2 CASSLRTSGGEGGELFF TGTGCCAGCAGTCTAAGGACTAGCGGGGGGGAAGGCGGGGAGCTGTTTTTT
TRBJ1-6 TRBV5-4 - - CASSSQGRHSPLHF TGTGCCAGCAGCTCACAGGGAAGGCATTCACCCCTCCACTTT
TRBJ1-1 TRBV4-3 few - CASSQGEGGTMNTEAFF TGCGCCAGCAGCCAAGGTGAAGGAGGGACTATGAACACTGAAGCTTTCTTT
TRBJ2-5 TRBV7-8 - TRBD1 CASSGGQEETQYF TGTGCCAGCAGCGGGGGACAGGAAGAGACCCAGTACTTC
TRBJ1-4 TRBV5-4 - TRBD1 CASSSGQATNEKLFF TGTGCCAGCAGCTCAGGACAGGCTACTAATGAAAAACTGTTTTTT
TRBJ1-1 TRBV13 - TRBD1 CASSLVVSGGSTEAFF TGTGCCAGCAGCTTAGTTGTATCAGGGGGGAGCACTGAAGCTTTCTTT
TRBJ1-2 TRBV28 - TRBD1 CASRTDRVHGYTF TGTGCCAGCAGGACAGACAGGGTACATGGCTACACCTTC
TRBJ1-4 TRBV5-6 few TRBD1 CASSRRGTGGVEKLFF TGTGCCAGCAGCCGAAGAGGGACAGGGGGCGTCGAAAAACTGTTTTTT
TRBJ1-4 TRBV12-3/TRBV12-4 - TRBD1 CASRTGLGKLFF TGTGCCAGCAGGACAGGGCTAGGAAAACTGTTTTTT